One sample yielded the 14 T cell receptor beta chains listed below, sequenced in a study of a mutant IDH1 vaccine in newly diagnosed glioma. Produced via immunoSEQ multiplex PCR; TCRdb's table is partial and in-frame only. This sample carries tens of thousands of clones, about nine tenths of them seen once, and the ten largest clones take around 2.5%. Sample time point: baseline, week 1 (first vaccination visit). This sample's treatment: pre-vaccination baseline after standard-of-care therapy. The specimen comprised PBMCs, sampled from a glioma patient treated with radiotherapy, temozolomide or both. These receptors originate from a man aged 40-55 years with glioma.

CDR3 in amino acids: CASSLGGGGYTF. In DNA form, the CDR3 reads TGTGCCAGCAGCTTAGGGGGAGGTGGCTACACCTTC. The chain couples TRBV7-8 to TRBJ1-2; the D is unclear. The germline CDR1 and CDR2 sequences are SGHVS and FQNEAQ. V was trimmed by 1 base and J by 7 bases, leaving 7 bases between them. The CDR3 is 12 amino acids. The full variable domain, completed using reference TRBV7-8 and TRBJ1-2, is GAGVSQSPRYKVAKRGQDVALRCDPISGHVSLFWYQQALGQGPEFLTYFQNEAQLDKSGLPSDRFFAERPEGSVSTLKIQRTQQEDSAVYLCASSLGGGGYTFGSGTRLTVV.

This clone has just a few counts. The CDR3 DNA follows: TGTGCCACCAGCATGATGACAGGGCCCTACGAGCAGTACTTC. As protein: CATSMMTGPYEQYF. This sequence joins TRBV15 and TRBJ2-7; 7 bases line up with TRBD1. This CDR3 spans 14 amino acids. With 4 bases clipped from V and 2 bases from J, the junction kept 5 bases outside the gene matches. Germline-derived CDR1 and CDR2 are LNHNV and YYDKDF (reference sequence).

The rearrangement uses TRBV28 and TRBJ1-1; TRBD1 is a possible D gene (5 bases). V was shortened by 4 bases and J by 3 bases, with 15 bases between the two germline ends. CDR1 and CDR2 (germline): MDHEN, SYDVKM. The CDR3 is made up of 15 amino acids. In nucleotides, the CDR3 is TGTGCCAGCAGTTCCCCCCAGGGCCGGGACACTGAAGCTTTCTTT. Translated, it gives CASSSPQGRDTEAFF.

The chain employs TRBV7-9 and TRBJ2-7; no reliable D call. The V end lost 3 bases, the J end lost 2 bases, and 14 bases lay between the germline ends. This CDR3 has 15 residues. Germline V CDR1 and CDR2: SEHNR, FQNEAQ (reference sequence). The CDR3 here is CASSFALGRTYEQYF. Here the CDR3 DNA reads TGTGCCAGCAGCTTCGCGCTCGGGCGGACCTACGAGCAGTACTTC. Full variable domain (rest looked up from reference TRBV7-9 and TRBJ2-7): DTGVSQNPRHKITKRGQNVTFRCDPISEHNRLYWYRQTLGQGPEFLTYFQNEAQLEKSRLLSDRFSAERPKGSFSTLEIQRTEQGDSAMYLCASSFALGRTYEQYFGPGTRLTVT.

The CDR3 nucleotides are TGTGCCAGCAGTCCGCTCCTAGCGGGAGGCTACGAGCAGTACTTC. Protein product: CASSPLLAGGYEQYF. The chain joins TRBV6-5 to TRBJ2-7; TRBD2 aligns across 11 bases. Germline CDR1 and CDR2: MNHEY and SVGAGI. V lost 5 bases, J lost 3 bases, and 6 bases stayed unmatched. This CDR3 has 15 residues.

The chain uses TRBV6-5 and TRBJ2-1; tentative D call: TRBD2 (5 bases). Germline V CDR1 and CDR2: MNHEY, SVGAGI. The CDR3 length is 15 residues. V lost 6 bases to trimming and J lost 6 bases, with 18 bases between them. CDR3 loop: CASRSSTLRVNEQFF. The CDR3 DNA reads TGTGCCAGCAGATCTAGCACGCTTAGGGTCAATGAGCAGTTCTTC.

This clone was seen only once. The J gene is TRBJ1-1, the V gene TRBV11-1; 9 bases match TRBD1. CDR3 size: 15 residues. V gave up 3 bases and J gave up 7 bases; unmatched junction bases: 9. Germline CDR1 and CDR2: SGHAT and FQDESV (reference sequence). The CDR3 is CASSLTGGDLYEAFF. The CDR3 DNA reads TGTGCCAGCAGCTTGACAGGGGGTGATTTGTATGAAGCTTTCTTT. The full variable domain, completed using reference TRBV11-1 and TRBJ1-1, is EAEVAQSPRYKITEKSQAVAFWCDPISGHATLYWYRQILGQGPELLVQFQDESVVDDSQLPKDRFSAERLKGVDSTLKIQPAELGDSAMYLCASSLTGGDLYEAFFGQGTRLTVV.

This clone is labeled as medium-sized (0.01 to 0.1%). The J gene is TRBJ1-5, the V gene TRBV2, with D uncertain. The CDR3 sequence is 17 residues long. Germline CDR1 is SNHLY and CDR2 is FYNNEI. V lost 6 bases and J 0 bases, leaving 18 bases between the germline ends. The CDR3, as DNA: TGTGCCAGCAGAGCGGATGTTTCGGGCCATAGCAATCAGCCCCAGCATTTT. It codes for CASRADVSGHSNQPQHF.

The chain has TRBV4-1 and TRBJ2-3; the match to TRBD2 covers 7 bases. The V and J ends lost 0 bases and 4 bases, in that order; junction bases with no gene match: 13. The CDR3 spans 18 residues. Germline CDR1 and CDR2: MGHRA and YSYEKL. In nucleotides, the CDR3 is TGCGCCAGCAGCCAAGATAGGAAGCTAGCGGATCCACCAGATACGCAGTATTTT. Its translation: CASSQDRKLADPPDTQYF.

This clone was seen once. V and J are TRBV6-5 and TRBJ2-4, with D perhaps TRBD2 (5 bases). The V gene's germline CDR1 is MNHEY and CDR2 SVGAGI. This CDR3 has 11 amino acids. The V gene lost 6 bases and the J gene lost 7 bases, with 7 bases spanning the gap. The CDR3, as DNA: TGTGCCAGCAGCGGGGAGAACATTCAGTACTTC. Its protein is CASSGENIQYF.

The chain uses TRBV19 and TRBJ1-1, with 9 positions matching TRBD1. Looked up from germline, CDR1 is LNHDA and CDR2 is SQIVND (reference sequence). Trimming removed 6 bases from V and 6 bases from J; junction bases left unmatched: 8. The CDR3 totals 14 residues. The CDR3 DNA reads TGTGCCAGTAGCATCGGACAGGGGTTGCCTGAAGCTTTCTTT. Translated, it gives CASSIGQGLPEAFF.

The chain employs TRBV7-2 and TRBJ2-5; 9 bases fit TRBD2. The trim removed 7 bases at V and 4 bases at J, leaving 7 bases unmatched. CDR1 and CDR2 (germline): SGHTA, FQGNSA. This CDR3 has 14 residues. In nucleotides, the CDR3 is TGTGCCAGCACCTGGGGCGGGAGGGGAGAGACCCAGTACTTC. Encoded protein: CASTWGGRGETQYF.

This sequence joins TRBV2 and TRBJ2-3; D may be TRBD1 or TRBD2 (5 bases each). The germline gives CDR1 SNHLY, CDR2 FYNNEI. The CDR3 spans 12 residues. V lost 6 bases, J lost 6 bases, and 10 bases lay in between. The CDR3 DNA is TGTGCCAGCAGCCGGGACCTCGATACGCAGTATTTT. Translated: CASSRDLDTQYF.

V usage is TRBV6-4 and J usage is TRBJ2-1; D is unresolved. The germline V gene encodes CDR1 MRHNA and CDR2 SNTAGT. This CDR3 region has 15 residues. The V gene lost 2 bases and the J gene lost 0 bases, with 8 bases spanning the gap. The CDR3 reads CASSDGGSSYNEQFF. The CDR3 DNA sequence: TGTGCCAGCAGTGACGGCGGAAGCTCCTACAATGAGCAGTTCTTC.